These 16 T cell receptor beta chains were all obtained from the same sample, sequenced in a study of OX40 agonist ivuxolimab in advanced cancers. TCRdb's table, derived via immunoSEQ multiplex PCR, lists solely in-frame clones and lacks some. The sample includes about 84,000 clones, 90% to 95% seen only once; the top ten take around 0.39%. The material sequenced was CD4+ or CD8+ T cells sorted from blood, taken in a trial of the OX40 agonist ivuxolimab. These receptor sequences come from an adult with an advanced solid tumor such as melanoma, head and neck, liver or kidney cancer.

The gene calls are TRBV6-6 and TRBJ2-7; no clear D. Trimming took off 10 bases at V and 2 bases at J, with 15 bases between the two ends. Germline values: CDR1 MNHNY, CDR2 SVGAGI (reference sequence). This CDR3 has 13 residues. For the CDR3, the DNA is TGTGCCACAAGAGGTGGGTCGGCCTACGAGCAGTACTTC. Its protein is CATRGGSAYEQYF.

The chain employs TRBV2 and TRBJ2-4; D perhaps matches TRBD2 (5 bases). V was shortened by 4 bases and J by 9 bases, with 19 bases between the two germline ends. Germline V gene sequence: CDR1 SNHLY, CDR2 FYNNEI. The CDR3 covers 15 residues. CDR3 bases: TGTGCCAGCAGTGGGAGGACCCATTCGGATAGCATTCAGTACTTC. The encoded protein is CASSGRTHSDSIQYF.

J is TRBJ2-7 and V is TRBV5-6; D is possibly TRBD1 or TRBD2 (5 bases each). Germline V lookup: CDR1 SGHDT, CDR2 YYEEEE. Between the trimmed V and J ends, which lost 4 bases and 3 bases, there was a span of 14 bases. The CDR3 consists of 14 residues. This CDR3 reads CASSPPRGVYEQYF. As DNA, the CDR3 is TGTGCCAGCAGCCCCCCCCGAGGGGTCTACGAGCAGTACTTC.

This clone was observed once. This chain uses TRBV7-6 with TRBJ1-4; D is undetermined. From germline, CDR1 is SGHVS and CDR2 FNYEAQ. The CDR3 length is 15 residues. Trimming removed 5 bases at V and 6 bases at J, with 16 bases between. The CDR3 sequence is CASSPRASRDEKLFF. The CDR3 DNA reads as TGTGCCAGCAGCCCACGGGCCTCCCGGGATGAAAAACTGTTTTTT.

The J gene is TRBJ1-5, the V gene TRBV19; 9 nucleotides line up with TRBD1. Germline-derived CDR1 and CDR2 are LNHDA and SQIVND (reference sequence). This CDR3 has 15 residues. The V and J ends lost 4 bases and 4 bases, in that order; junction bases with no gene match: 5. CDR3 loop: CASSNTGGGNQPQHF. The CDR3, as DNA: TGTGCCAGTAGTAACACAGGGGGCGGTAATCAGCCCCAGCATTTT.

The chain carries TRBV28 and TRBJ2-5, with a tentative D call TRBD1 (6 bases). Germline V gene sequence: CDR1 MDHEN, CDR2 SYDVKM. V was trimmed by 2 bases and J by 5 bases, leaving 12 bases between them. The CDR3 length is 14 residues. CDR3 nucleotide sequence: TGTGCCAGCAGTTTAGAGGGGGTCAGGGAGACCCAGTACTTC. It codes for CASSLEGVRETQYF.

This clone has only one observation. CDR3 sequence reads: CASSWSSDSTDTQYF. CDR3 bases: TGCGCCAGCAGTTGGAGTAGCGACAGCACAGATACGCAGTATTTT. The V call is TRBV5-1, the J call TRBJ2-3; tentatively, D is TRBD2 (5 bases). The length of the CDR3 is 15 residues. Deletions cut 5 bases from V and 0 bases from J, with 13 bases between. Germline V gives CDR1 SGHRS, CDR2 YFSETQ.

This clone was seen just once. The V gene is TRBV9, the J gene TRBJ1-1; D uncertain. The CDR3 loop spans 15 amino acids. With 1 base removed from V and 4 bases from J, the gap between germline ends came to 14 bases. CDR1 SGDLS and CDR2 YYNGEE come from the germline V gene. The CDR3 DNA reads as TGTGCCAGCAGCGTAATAAGTCAGGCCGCCACTGAAGCTTTCTTT. Amino acids: CASSVISQAATEAFF.

CDR3 amino acids: CASSQDRTYEQYF. CDR3 DNA: TGTGCCAGCAGCCAAGACAGAACCTACGAGCAGTACTTC. The rearrangement uses TRBV4-2 and TRBJ2-7; D not resolved. This CDR3 comprises 13 residues. The germline gives CDR1 LGHNA, CDR2 YNFKEQ. The V end was cut by 0 bases, the J end by 2 bases, with 5 bases between.

The V call is TRBV7-9, the J call TRBJ2-5; D might be TRBD1 (6 bases). The DNA matches TRBJ2-7 better at its end, which makes the J call doubtful. Germline V lookup: CDR1 SEHNR, CDR2 FQNEAQ (reference sequence). This CDR3 spans 14 amino acids. CDR3 in DNA: TGTGCCAGCAGTCTACAGGGTCTTGTCTACGAGCAGTACTTC. Its protein product is CASSLQGLVYEQYF.

This clone was seen once. The V gene is TRBV29-1, the J gene TRBJ2-1; 11 bases match TRBD2. V shed 6 bases and J 0 bases; nucleotides not matched to a gene: 16. The CDR3 contains 19 residues. Per germline, CDR1 SQVTM and CDR2 ANQGSEA. CDR3 in DNA: TGCAGCGTGATACTAGGGACTAGCGGATACCTAAGCTCCTACAATGAGCAGTTCTTC. As protein: CSVILGTSGYLSSYNEQFF.

The genes are TRBV5-4 and TRBJ2-1; maybe TRBD2 (5 bases). The CDR3 is 15 amino acids. Trimming cost V 6 bases and J 4 bases, with 17 bases left between them. Germline V lookup: CDR1 SGHNT, CDR2 YYREEE (reference sequence). The CDR3 loop is CASTLASPAYNEQFF. DNA for the CDR3: TGTGCCAGCACCCTAGCTTCTCCGGCATACAATGAGCAGTTCTTC.

The chain couples TRBV29-1 to TRBJ1-2; weak D call: TRBD1 (5 bases). Looked up from germline, CDR1 is SQVTM and CDR2 is ANQGSEA. The CDR3 loop spans 12 amino acids. Trimming cost V 6 bases and J 6 bases, with 14 bases left between them. The CDR3 DNA follows: TGCAGCGTGGGGACCGCGGACGATGGCTACACCTTC. Its protein is CSVGTADDGYTF.

Comment on this clone: Within the sample, other DNA sequences also encode this same CDR3. This chain uses TRBV18 with TRBJ2-1, with D possibly matching TRBD1 (6 bases). This CDR3 comprises 15 residues. V lost 3 bases and J 0 bases, leaving 9 bases between the germline ends. Germline V gene sequence: CDR1 KGHSH, CDR2 LQKENI. CDR3 DNA: TGTGCCAGCTCACCGGACAGAGCCTCCTACAATGAGCAGTTCTTC. Translating gives CASSPDRASYNEQFF.

The genes are TRBV19 and TRBJ2-7; D assignment may be TRBD1 or TRBD2 (6 bases each). Trimming cost V 3 bases and J 6 bases, with 15 bases left between them. Per germline, CDR1 LNHDA and CDR2 SQIVND (reference sequence). CDR3 length: 14 amino acids. As DNA, the CDR3 is TGTGCCAGTAGTATGGCAGGGGCCGGGGGCGAGCAGTACTTC. It specifies CASSMAGAGGEQYF. Variable domain in full (rest from reference TRBV19 and TRBJ2-7): DGGITQSPKYLFRKEGQNVTLSCEQNLNHDAMYWYRQDPGQGLRLIYYSQIVNDFQKGDIAEGYSVSREKKESFPLTVTSAQKNPTAFYLCASSMAGAGGEQYFGPGTRLTVT.

This sequence joins TRBV6-6 and TRBJ2-7; 11 bases fit TRBD2. Looked up from germline, CDR1 is MNHNY and CDR2 is SVGAGI (reference sequence). CDR3 size: 14 residues. Losses at the gene ends were 4 bases for V and 2 bases for J; bases not matched to a gene: 1. The DNA for the CDR3 is TGTGCCAGCAGTTTTAGCGGGAGGGCCTACGAGCAGTACTTC. It translates to CASSFSGRAYEQYF.